This T cell receptor (beta chain) was profiled in a study of shared clonotypes between healthy human individuals. Study context: Serving as donors were a couple of women and a few men, whose ages spanned 18 to 49. The study's findings and limits: The expectation was that sequencing depth would affect clonotype sharing among donors.

The assay was immunoSEQ multiplex PCR, and TCRdb's table has in-frame clones only and misses some. The sample holds hundreds of thousands of clones, around 75% seen once. Regarding this clone: The antigen remains unidentified.

This CDR3 is 16 amino acids long. CDR1 is MNHNS, CDR2 SASEGT, per germline. V was cut by 3 bases and J by 2 bases, with 14 bases left in between. Sequencing used PBMCs. The chain has TRBV6-1 and TRBJ2-1, with D perhaps TRBD2 (5 bases). The TCR originated in a woman aged 40-49 years in good health. Some clones in this sample may be carry-over from other donors' samples. DNA for the CDR3: TGTGCCAGCAGTGAGGTCGGGGTTGAACCCTACAATGAGCAGTTCTTC. It codes for CASSEVGVEPYNEQFF.